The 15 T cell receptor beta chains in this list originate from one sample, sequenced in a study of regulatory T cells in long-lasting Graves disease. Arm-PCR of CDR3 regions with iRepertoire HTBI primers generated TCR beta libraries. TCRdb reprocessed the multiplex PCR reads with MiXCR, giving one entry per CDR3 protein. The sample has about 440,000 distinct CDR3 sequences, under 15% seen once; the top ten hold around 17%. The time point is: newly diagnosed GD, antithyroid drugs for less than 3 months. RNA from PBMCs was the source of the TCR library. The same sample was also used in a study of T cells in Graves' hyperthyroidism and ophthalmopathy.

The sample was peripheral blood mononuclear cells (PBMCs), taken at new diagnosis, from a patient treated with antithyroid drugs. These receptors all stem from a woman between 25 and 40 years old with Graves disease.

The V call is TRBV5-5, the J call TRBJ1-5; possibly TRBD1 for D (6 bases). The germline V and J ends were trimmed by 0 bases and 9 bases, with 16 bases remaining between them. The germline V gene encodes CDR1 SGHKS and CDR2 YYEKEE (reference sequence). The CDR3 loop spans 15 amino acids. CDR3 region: CASSLAAQGKGPQHF. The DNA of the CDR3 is TGTGCCAGCAGCTTGGCCGCGCAGGGGAAGGGGCCCCAGCATTTT.

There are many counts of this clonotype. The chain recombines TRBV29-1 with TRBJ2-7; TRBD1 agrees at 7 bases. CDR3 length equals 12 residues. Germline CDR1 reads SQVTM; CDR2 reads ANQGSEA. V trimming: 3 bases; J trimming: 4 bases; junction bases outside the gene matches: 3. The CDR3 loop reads CSVEAGGYEQYF. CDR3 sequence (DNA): TGCAGCGTTGAGGCAGGGGGATACGAGCAGTACTTC.

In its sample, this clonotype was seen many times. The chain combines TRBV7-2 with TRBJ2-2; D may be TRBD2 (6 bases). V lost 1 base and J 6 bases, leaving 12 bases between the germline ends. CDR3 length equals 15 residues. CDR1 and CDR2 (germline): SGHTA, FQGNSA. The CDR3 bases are TGTGCCAGCAGCTTAGGCCTTCCTAGCGCCGGGGAGCTGTTTTTT. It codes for CASSLGLPSAGELFF.

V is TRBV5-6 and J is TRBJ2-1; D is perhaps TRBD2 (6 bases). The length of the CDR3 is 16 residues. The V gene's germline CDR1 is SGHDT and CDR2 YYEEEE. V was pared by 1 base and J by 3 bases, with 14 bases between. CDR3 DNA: TGTGCCAGCAGCTTGTATTCGGGAGCTTACTACAATGAGCAGTTCTTC. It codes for CASSLYSGAYYNEQFF.

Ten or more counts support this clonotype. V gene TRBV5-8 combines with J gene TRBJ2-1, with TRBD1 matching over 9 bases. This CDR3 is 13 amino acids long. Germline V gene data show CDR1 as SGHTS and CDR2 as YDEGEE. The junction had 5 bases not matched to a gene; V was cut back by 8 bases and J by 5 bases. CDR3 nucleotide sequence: TGTGCCAGTCTCCGGGACAGGGACAATGAGCAGTTCTTC. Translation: CASLRDRDNEQFF.

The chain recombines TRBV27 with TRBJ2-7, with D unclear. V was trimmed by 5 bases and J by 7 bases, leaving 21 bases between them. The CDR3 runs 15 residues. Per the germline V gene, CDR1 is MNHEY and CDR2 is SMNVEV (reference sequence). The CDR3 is CASSPTSLGRPEQYF. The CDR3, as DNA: TGTGCCAGCAGTCCCACATCCCTAGGACGGCCGGAGCAGTACTTC.

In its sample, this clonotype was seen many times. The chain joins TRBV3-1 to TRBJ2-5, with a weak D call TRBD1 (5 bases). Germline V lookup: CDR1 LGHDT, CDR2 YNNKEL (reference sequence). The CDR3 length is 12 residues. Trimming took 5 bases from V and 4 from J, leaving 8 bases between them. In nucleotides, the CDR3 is TGTGCCAGCAGCGATCAGGGAGAGACCCAGTACTTC. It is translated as CASSDQGETQYF.

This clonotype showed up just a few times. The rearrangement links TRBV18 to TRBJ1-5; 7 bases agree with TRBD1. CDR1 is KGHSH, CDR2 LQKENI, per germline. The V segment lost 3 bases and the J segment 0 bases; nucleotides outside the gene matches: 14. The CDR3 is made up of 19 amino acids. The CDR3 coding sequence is TGTGCCAGCTCACCCTCCCGAACAGGGGATTTGTTTAGCAATCAGCCCCAGCATTTT. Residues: CASSPSRTGDLFSNQPQHF. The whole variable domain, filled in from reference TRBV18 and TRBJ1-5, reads NAGVMQNPRHLVRRRGQEARLRCSPMKGHSHVYWYRQLPEEGLKFMVYLQKENIIDESGMPKERFSAEFPKEGPSILRIQQVVRGDSAAYFCASSPSRTGDLFSNQPQHFGDGTRLSIL.

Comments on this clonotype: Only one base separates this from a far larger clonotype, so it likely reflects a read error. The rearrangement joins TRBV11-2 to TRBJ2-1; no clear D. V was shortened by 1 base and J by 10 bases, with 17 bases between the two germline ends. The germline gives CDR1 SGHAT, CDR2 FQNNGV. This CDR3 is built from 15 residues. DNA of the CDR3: TGTGCCAGCAGCTTAGCGGGTCGAAATGGCCACGAGCAGTTCTTC. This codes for CASSLAGRNGHEQFF.

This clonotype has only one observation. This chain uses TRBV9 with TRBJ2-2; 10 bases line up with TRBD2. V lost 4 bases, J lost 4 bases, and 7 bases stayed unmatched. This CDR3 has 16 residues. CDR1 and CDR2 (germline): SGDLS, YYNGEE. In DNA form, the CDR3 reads TGTGCCAGCAGCCCGGGACTAGCGACAACCACCGGGGAGCTGTTTTTT. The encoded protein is CASSPGLATTTGELFF.

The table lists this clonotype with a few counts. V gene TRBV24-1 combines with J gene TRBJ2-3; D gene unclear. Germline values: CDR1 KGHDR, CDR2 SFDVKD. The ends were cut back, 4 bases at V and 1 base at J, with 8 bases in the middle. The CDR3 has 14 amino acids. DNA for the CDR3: TGTGCCACCAGTGACTGGGTGGGCACAGATACGCAGTATTTT. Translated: CATSDWVGTDTQYF.

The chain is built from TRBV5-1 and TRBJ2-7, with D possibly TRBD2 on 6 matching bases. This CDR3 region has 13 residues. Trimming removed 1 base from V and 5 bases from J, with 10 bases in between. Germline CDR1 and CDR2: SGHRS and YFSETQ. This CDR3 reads CASSLISGHEQYF. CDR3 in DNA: TGCGCCAGCAGCTTGATTAGCGGCCACGAGCAGTACTTC.

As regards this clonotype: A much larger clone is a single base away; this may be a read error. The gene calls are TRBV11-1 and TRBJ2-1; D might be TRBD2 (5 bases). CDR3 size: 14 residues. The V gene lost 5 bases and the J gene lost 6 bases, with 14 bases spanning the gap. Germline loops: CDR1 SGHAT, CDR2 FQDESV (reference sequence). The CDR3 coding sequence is TGTGCCAGCAGCCAGACGGGGAACTGCAATGAGCAGTTCTTC. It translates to CASSQTGNCNEQFF.

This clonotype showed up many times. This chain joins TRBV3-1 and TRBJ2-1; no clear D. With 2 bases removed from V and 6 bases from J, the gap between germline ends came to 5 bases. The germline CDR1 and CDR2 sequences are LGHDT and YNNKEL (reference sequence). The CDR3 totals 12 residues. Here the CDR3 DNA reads TGTGCCAGCAGCCAAACCCTCAATGAGCAGTTCTTC. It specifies CASSQTLNEQFF.

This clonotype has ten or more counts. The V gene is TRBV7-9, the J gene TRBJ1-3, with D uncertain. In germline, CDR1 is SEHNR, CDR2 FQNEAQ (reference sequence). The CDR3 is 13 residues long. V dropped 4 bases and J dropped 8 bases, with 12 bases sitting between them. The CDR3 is CASSSAGRDTIYF. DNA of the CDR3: TGTGCCAGCAGCTCCGCCGGGAGGGACACCATATATTTT.